These T cell receptor beta chains were read from a single sample in a study of blood T cell repertoires in COVID-19. Clones were read by immunoSEQ multiplex PCR, and TCRdb kept only the in-frame ones, dropping some. This sample has roughly 260,000 clones, with approximately 90% found just once. The sample consisted of peripheral blood. The receptor set was obtained from a woman aged 50 to 60 who had recovered from COVID-19. Each CDR3 is given with its conserved first and last residue. The order of the fields is V gene, CDR3 protein.

TRBV6-5 | CASSYSGSGSVEQYF
TRBV18 | CASSPLDRAAGYTF
TRBV5-6 | CASSLPPGGVDTF
TRBV9 | CASSVVGTSGPGGTQYF
TRBV30 | CAWRALARNSPLHF
TRBV5-6 | CASSYDRNTEAFF
TRBV28 | CASSAVHDIPQVNYGYTF
TRBV6-2/TRBV6-3 | CASSYSGVRRESEETQYF
TRBV9 | CASSVAGWGALTEAFF
TRBV5-6 | CASSATVSYEQYF
TRBV13 | CASSSSTPMNTEAFF
TRBV5-4 | CASSSGDLWGGRYTEAFF
TRBV7-2 | CASSSYRMGETQYF
TRBV7-2 | CASSSGGGGLELFF
TRBV5-1 | CASSPIPSYGYTF
TRBV6-1 | CASSEQRRNTGELFF
TRBV27 | CASSSRTQNTEAFF
TRBV7-2 | CAYRGVGSGNTIYF
TRBV30 | CAWSGGRQGTYNEQFF
TRBV6-2/TRBV6-3 | CASSYPPRDIWFSNQPQHF
TRBV6-5 | CASSTPRTLGNGYTF
TRBV7-9 | CASSSGSLMNTEAFF
TRBV30 | CAWGSSYPNF
TRBV6-5 | CASSSLPHGVTEAFF
TRBV18 | CASSQTGVTEAFF
TRBV6-5 | CASSYLSNRNHGYTF
TRBV29-1 | CSVEVVGGAYTDTQYF
TRBV10-1 | CAGQASNQPQHF
TRBV7-2 | CASSPQTGYNEQFF
TRBV28 | CASTDWRDEQYF
TRBV7-2 | CASSLATDRVDGYTF
TRBV27 | CASSLLRDRHEKETQYF
TRBV5-1 | CASSSRAESGYTF
TRBV7-9 | CASRPTGNTEAFF
TRBV10-3 | CAISETLAAQETQYF
TRBV7-3 | CASSLIRTSGSLQFF
TRBV30 | CAWSKDAPGVTEAFF
TRBV11-2 | CASSLGGAGGYTF